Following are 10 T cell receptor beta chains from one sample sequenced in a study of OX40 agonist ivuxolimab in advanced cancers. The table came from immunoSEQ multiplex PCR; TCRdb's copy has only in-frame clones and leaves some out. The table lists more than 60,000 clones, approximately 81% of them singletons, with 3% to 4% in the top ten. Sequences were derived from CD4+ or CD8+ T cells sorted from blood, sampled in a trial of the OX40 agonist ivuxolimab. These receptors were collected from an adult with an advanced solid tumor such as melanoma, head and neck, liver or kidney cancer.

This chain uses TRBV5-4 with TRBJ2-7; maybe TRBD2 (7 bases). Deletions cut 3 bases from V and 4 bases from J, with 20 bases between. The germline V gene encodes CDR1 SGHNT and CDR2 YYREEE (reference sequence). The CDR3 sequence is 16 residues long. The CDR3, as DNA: TGTGCCAGCAGCTCCCTGGGAGGGGGGGCCAAATACGAGCAGTACTTC. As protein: CASSSLGGGAKYEQYF.

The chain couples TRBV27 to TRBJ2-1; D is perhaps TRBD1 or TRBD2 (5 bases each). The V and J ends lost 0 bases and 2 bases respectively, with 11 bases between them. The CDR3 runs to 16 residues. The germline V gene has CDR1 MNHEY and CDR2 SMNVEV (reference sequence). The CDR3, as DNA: TGTGCCAGCAGTTTATCGCTGGGGGTAGCCTACAATGAGCAGTTCTTC. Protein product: CASSLSLGVAYNEQFF.

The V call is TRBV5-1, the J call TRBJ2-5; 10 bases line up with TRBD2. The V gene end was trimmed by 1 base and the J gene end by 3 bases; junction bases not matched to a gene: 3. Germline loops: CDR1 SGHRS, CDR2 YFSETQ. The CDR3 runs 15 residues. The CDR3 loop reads CASSLLGLAKETQYF. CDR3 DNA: TGCGCCAGCAGCTTGTTGGGACTAGCGAAAGAGACCCAGTACTTC. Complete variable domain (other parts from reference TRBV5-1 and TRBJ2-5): KAGVTQTPRYLIKTRGQQVTLSCSPISGHRSVSWYQQTPGQGLQFLFEYFSETQRNKGNFPGRFSGRQFSNSRSEMNVSTLELGDSALYLCASSLLGLAKETQYFGPGTRLLVL.

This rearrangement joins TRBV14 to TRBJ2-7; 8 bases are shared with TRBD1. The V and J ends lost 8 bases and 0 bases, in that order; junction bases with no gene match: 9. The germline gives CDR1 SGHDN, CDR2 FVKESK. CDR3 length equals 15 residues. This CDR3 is CASENPGGYSYEQYF. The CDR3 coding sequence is TGTGCCAGCGAAAACCCAGGGGGCTACTCCTACGAGCAGTACTTC.

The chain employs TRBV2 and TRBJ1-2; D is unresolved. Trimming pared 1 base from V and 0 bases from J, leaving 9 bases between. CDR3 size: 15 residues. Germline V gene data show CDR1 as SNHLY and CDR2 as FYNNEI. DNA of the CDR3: TGTGCCAGCAGTGAAGGGCCCGGTTCTAACTATGGCTACACCTTC. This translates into CASSEGPGSNYGYTF.

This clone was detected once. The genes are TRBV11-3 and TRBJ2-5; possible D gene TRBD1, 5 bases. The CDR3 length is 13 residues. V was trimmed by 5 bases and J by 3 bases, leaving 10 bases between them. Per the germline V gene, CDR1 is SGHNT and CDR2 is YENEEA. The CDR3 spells CASSPDSEETQYF. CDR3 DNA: TGTGCCAGCAGCCCAGACAGCGAAGAGACCCAGTACTTC.

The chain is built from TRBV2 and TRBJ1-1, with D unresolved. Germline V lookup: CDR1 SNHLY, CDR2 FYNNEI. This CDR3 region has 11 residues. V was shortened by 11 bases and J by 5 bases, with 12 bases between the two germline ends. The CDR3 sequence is CAGVSRTEAFF. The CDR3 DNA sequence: TGTGCCGGGGTTTCGAGAACTGAAGCTTTCTTT.

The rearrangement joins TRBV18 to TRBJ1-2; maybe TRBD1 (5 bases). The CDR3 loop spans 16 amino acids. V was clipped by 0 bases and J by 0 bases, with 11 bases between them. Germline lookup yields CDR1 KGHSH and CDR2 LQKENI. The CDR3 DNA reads TGTGCCAGCTCACCACCGGAGACAGCTACTAACTATGGCTACACCTTC. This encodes CASSPPETATNYGYTF.

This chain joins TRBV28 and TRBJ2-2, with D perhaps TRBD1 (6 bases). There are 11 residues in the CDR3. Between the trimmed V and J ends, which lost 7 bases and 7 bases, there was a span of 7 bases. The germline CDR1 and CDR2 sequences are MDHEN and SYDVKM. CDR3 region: CASTGVGELFF. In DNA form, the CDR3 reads TGTGCCAGCACAGGGGTCGGGGAGCTGTTTTTT.

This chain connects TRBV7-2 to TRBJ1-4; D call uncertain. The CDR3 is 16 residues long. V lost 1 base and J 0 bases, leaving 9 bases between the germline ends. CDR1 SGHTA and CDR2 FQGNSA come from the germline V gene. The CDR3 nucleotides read TGTGCCAGCAGCTTAGGATTCCTGTCAACTAATGAAAAACTGTTTTTT. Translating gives CASSLGFLSTNEKLFF.